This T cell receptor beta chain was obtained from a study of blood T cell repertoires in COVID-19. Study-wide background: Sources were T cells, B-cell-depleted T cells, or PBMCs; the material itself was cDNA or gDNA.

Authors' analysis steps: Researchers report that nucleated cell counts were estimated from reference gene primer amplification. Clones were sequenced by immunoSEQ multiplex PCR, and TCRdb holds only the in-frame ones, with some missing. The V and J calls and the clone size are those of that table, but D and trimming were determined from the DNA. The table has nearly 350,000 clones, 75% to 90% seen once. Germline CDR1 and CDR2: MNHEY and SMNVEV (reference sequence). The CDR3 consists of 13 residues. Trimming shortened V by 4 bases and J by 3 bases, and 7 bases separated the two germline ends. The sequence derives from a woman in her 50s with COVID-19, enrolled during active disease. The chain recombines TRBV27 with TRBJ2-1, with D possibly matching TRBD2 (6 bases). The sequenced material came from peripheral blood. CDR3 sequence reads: CASSWGVYNEQFF. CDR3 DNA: TGTGCCAGCAGTTGGGGGGTCTACAATGAGCAGTTCTTC.